These 8 T cell receptor beta chains were all obtained from the same sample, sequenced in a study of cytomegalovirus exposure and HLA in healthy donors. It was with 60 Vbeta and 13 Jbeta primers that the PCR ran. Libraries were prepared by immunoSEQ multiplex PCR; TCRdb keeps only in-frame clonotypes and omits some of them. This table holds more than 80,000 clones, 69% found once. The sample was PBMCs. These receptors all come from a man between 50 and 59 years old in good health and CMV-seronegative.

J is TRBJ1-4 and V is TRBV19; D might be TRBD1 (5 bases). This CDR3 contains 15 residues. Trimming stripped 6 bases from V and 10 bases from J, with 21 bases between. Germline CDR1 and CDR2: LNHDA and SQIVND (reference sequence). The CDR3 sequence: CASRGLVGAPGKLFF. The CDR3 nucleotides are TGTGCCAGTAGGGGCCTGGTAGGGGCGCCGGGAAAACTGTTTTTT.

The chain recombines TRBV6-1 with TRBJ2-7, with D possibly being TRBD1 (6 bases). The length of the CDR3 is 14 residues. CDR1 is MNHNS, CDR2 SASEGT, per germline. V was shortened by 5 bases and J by 0 bases, with 11 bases between the two germline ends. CDR3 DNA sequence: TGTGCCAGCAGTCAGGACAGATCCTCCTACGAGCAGTACTTC. It specifies CASSQDRSSYEQYF.

The chain couples TRBV12-5 to TRBJ2-1, with D unresolved. Per the germline V gene, CDR1 is LGHNT and CDR2 is FRNRAP. V dropped 6 bases and J dropped 3 bases, with 3 bases sitting between them. The CDR3 is made up of 11 amino acids. CDR3 bases: TGTGCTAGTGGCTTCTACAATGAGCAGTTCTTC. This sequence encodes CASGFYNEQFF.

The CDR3 coding sequence is TGCAGTGTTCAGGTTAATTCACCCCTCCACTTT. Its protein is CSVQVNSPLHF. The chain uses TRBV20-1 and TRBJ1-6; D ambiguous. The CDR3 runs 11 residues. The V gene's germline CDR1 is DFQATT and CDR2 SNEGSKA (reference sequence). V was cut by 7 bases and J by 6 bases, with 7 bases left in between.

V is TRBV10-1 and J is TRBJ2-1; 9 positions match TRBD1. Germline V gene lookup returns CDR1 WNHNN and CDR2 SYGVQD (reference sequence). Unmatched junction bases numbered 5, after V lost 5 bases and J lost 6 bases. The CDR3 sequence is 14 residues long. CDR3 sequence: CASSTGGGGNEQFF. DNA for the CDR3: TGCGCCAGCAGTACAGGGGGCGGGGGCAATGAGCAGTTCTTC.

The V gene is TRBV6-5, the J gene TRBJ1-1; 8 positions match TRBD1. Germline V gene data show CDR1 as MNHEY and CDR2 as SVGAGI. The CDR3 length is 12 residues. J was trimmed by 5 bases and V by 6 bases; bases with no gene match: 2. The CDR3 bases are TGTGCCAGCAGGAACAGGGGGACTGAAGCTTTCTTT. This codes for CASRNRGTEAFF.

This sequence joins TRBV2 and TRBJ2-2; no clear D. Per germline, CDR1 SNHLY and CDR2 FYNNEI. This CDR3 has 14 residues. Trimming removed 5 bases at V and 1 base at J, with 8 bases between. The CDR3 sequence is CASSYRQNTGELFF. CDR3 DNA sequence: TGTGCCAGCAGTTACCGACAGAACACCGGGGAGCTGTTTTTT.

The rearrangement uses TRBV6-5 and TRBJ1-5, with TRBD1 matching 7 bases. The CDR3 is made up of 13 amino acids. V dropped 6 bases and J dropped 3; count of bases not matched to a gene: 2. Germline V gene sequence: CDR1 MNHEY, CDR2 SVGAGI. Here the CDR3 reads CASSGQVNQPQHF. CDR3 DNA: TGTGCCAGCAGCGGACAGGTCAATCAGCCCCAGCATTTT.